The rows below give T cell receptor beta chains drawn from one sample of a study of shared clonotypes between healthy human individuals. Produced via immunoSEQ multiplex PCR; TCRdb's table is partial and in-frame only. The sample consists of 1,500,000 or so clones, approximately 98.5% of them appearing once. Sequenced: naive CD4+ T cells sorted from blood. The receptors come from a man aged 25 to 45 in good health. CDR3s include the opening cysteine and the closing phenylalanine or tryptophan. A D gene is named only where the DNA matches it firmly. Size values are once, few and many counts, or a class for expanded clones, and some rows have none.

d_call: TRBD1
j_call: TRBJ1-1
v_call: TRBV28
clone_size: .
cdr3_nt: TGTGCCAGCAGTCGACTAGCCGGGACAGGGCTCGAAGCTTTCTTT
cdr3_aa: CASSRLAGTGLEAFF

d_call: TRBD1
j_call: TRBJ2-1
v_call: TRBV6-5
clone_size: .
cdr3_nt: TGTGCCAGCAGCTGGGGGACAGGCGGGTACAATGAGCAGTTCTTC
cdr3_aa: CASSWGTGGYNEQFF

d_call: TRBD2
j_call: TRBJ2-7
v_call: TRBV10-2
clone_size: .
cdr3_nt: TGCGCCAGCAGTGAGTCGCTAGCGGGAGTTAGCGCCTACGAGCAGTACTTC
cdr3_aa: CASSESLAGVSAYEQYF

d_call: TRBD2
j_call: TRBJ2-7
v_call: TRBV10-3
clone_size: .
cdr3_nt: TGTGCCATCAAACGGGAGGGATCCTACGAGCAGTACTTC
cdr3_aa: CAIKREGSYEQYF

d_call: .
j_call: TRBJ1-1
v_call: TRBV2
clone_size: .
cdr3_nt: TGTGCCAGCAGTAAAGACGGACAGAACACTGAAGCTTTCTTT
cdr3_aa: CASSKDGQNTEAFF

d_call: .
j_call: TRBJ1-1
v_call: TRBV25-1
clone_size: .
cdr3_nt: TGTGCCAGCAGTGAACAGGGTATCGGGAACACTGAAGCTTTCTTT
cdr3_aa: CASSEQGIGNTEAFF

d_call: .
j_call: TRBJ2-1
v_call: TRBV9
clone_size: .
cdr3_nt: TGTGCCAGCAGCGCCCTTCCTGACTCCTACAATGAGCAGTTCTTC
cdr3_aa: CASSALPDSYNEQFF

d_call: TRBD2
j_call: TRBJ2-7
v_call: TRBV29-1
clone_size: .
cdr3_nt: TGCAGCGTTGAAGCGGGAGGATCCTACGAGCAGTACTTC
cdr3_aa: CSVEAGGSYEQYF

d_call: TRBD2
j_call: TRBJ2-2
v_call: TRBV11-3
clone_size: .
cdr3_nt: TGTGCCAGCAGCTTAAGGTCTAGCGGGATAATTACCGGGGAGCTGTTTTTT
cdr3_aa: CASSLRSSGIITGELFF

d_call: .
j_call: TRBJ2-1
v_call: TRBV2
clone_size: .
cdr3_nt: TGTGCCGGGAATAGCGGTAACAATGAGCAGTTCTTC
cdr3_aa: CAGNSGNNEQFF

d_call: .
j_call: TRBJ1-1
v_call: TRBV6-1
clone_size: .
cdr3_nt: TGTGCCAGCAGGGGGGCTGAAATGAACACTGAAGCTTTCTTT
cdr3_aa: CASRGAEMNTEAFF

d_call: .
j_call: TRBJ2-5
v_call: TRBV7-3
clone_size: .
cdr3_nt: TGTGCCAGCAGCCCAACGGCGTTGGGGACCCAGTACTTC
cdr3_aa: CASSPTALGTQYF

d_call: .
j_call: TRBJ2-5
v_call: TRBV5-1
clone_size: .
cdr3_nt: TGCGCCAGCAGCTTGGAGGACAGACAAGAGACCCAGTACTTC
cdr3_aa: CASSLEDRQETQYF

d_call: .
j_call: TRBJ2-7
v_call: TRBV28
clone_size: .
cdr3_nt: TGTGCCAGCAGTTTAGTGGCGAGGATCTCCTACGAGCAGTACTTC
cdr3_aa: CASSLVARISYEQYF

d_call: .
j_call: TRBJ1-1
v_call: TRBV2
clone_size: once
cdr3_nt: TGTGCCAGCAGTCCTAGGGGGGGCACTGAAGCTTTCTTT
cdr3_aa: CASSPRGGTEAFF

d_call: TRBD1
j_call: TRBJ2-2
v_call: TRBV6-1
clone_size: once
cdr3_nt: TGTGCCAGCAGCCCTGGGACAGGGATCATCGGGGAGCTGTTTTTT
cdr3_aa: CASSPGTGIIGELFF

d_call: .
j_call: TRBJ1-1
v_call: TRBV7-3
clone_size: .
cdr3_nt: TGTGCCAGCAGCTTAACAGGGCCCAACACTGAAGCTTTCTTT
cdr3_aa: CASSLTGPNTEAFF

d_call: .
j_call: TRBJ2-1
v_call: TRBV27
clone_size: once
cdr3_nt: TGTGCCAGCAGTTTCCAGGGCAACTCCTACAATGAGCAGTTCTTC
cdr3_aa: CASSFQGNSYNEQFF

d_call: .
j_call: TRBJ2-7
v_call: TRBV28
clone_size: .
cdr3_nt: TGTGCCAGCAGTTTATCTGGGGTCTACGAGCAGTACTTC
cdr3_aa: CASSLSGVYEQYF

d_call: .
j_call: TRBJ2-5
v_call: TRBV28
clone_size: .
cdr3_nt: TGTGCCAGCAGGGGGTTGGGGGGAGAGACCCAGTACTTC
cdr3_aa: CASRGLGGETQYF

d_call: TRBD2
j_call: TRBJ2-1
v_call: TRBV5-1
clone_size: once
cdr3_nt: TGCGCCAGCAGCCCAGGACTAGCTGGTAATGAGCAGTTCTTC
cdr3_aa: CASSPGLAGNEQFF

d_call: .
j_call: TRBJ1-1
v_call: TRBV28
clone_size: once
cdr3_nt: TGTGCCAGCAGTTTGGTAAGGGGCCCTGAAGCTTTCTTT
cdr3_aa: CASSLVRGPEAFF

d_call: .
j_call: TRBJ2-7
v_call: TRBV28
clone_size: .
cdr3_nt: TGTGCCAGCAGTCTGAGCGCGGGGACCGGCGAGCAGTACTTC
cdr3_aa: CASSLSAGTGEQYF

d_call: TRBD2
j_call: TRBJ2-5
v_call: TRBV5-5
clone_size: .
cdr3_nt: TGTGCCAGCAGCAGTGTAGCGGGGCAAGAGACCCAGTACTTC
cdr3_aa: CASSSVAGQETQYF

d_call: .
j_call: TRBJ2-1
v_call: TRBV5-8
clone_size: .
cdr3_nt: TGTGCCAGCAGCTTGGATGGGGTCTCCTACAATGAGCAGTTCTTC
cdr3_aa: CASSLDGVSYNEQFF

d_call: .
j_call: TRBJ2-3
v_call: TRBV13
clone_size: .
cdr3_nt: TGTGCCAGCAGCTTAGCGGGGCGACGCACAGATACGCAGTATTTT
cdr3_aa: CASSLAGRRTDTQYF

d_call: TRBD2
j_call: TRBJ2-5
v_call: TRBV28
clone_size: .
cdr3_nt: TGTGCCAGCAGTTTTGGCGGGAGTATCGGGTGGGAGACCCAGTACTTC
cdr3_aa: CASSFGGSIGWETQYF

d_call: .
j_call: TRBJ2-7
v_call: TRBV10-1
clone_size: .
cdr3_nt: TGCGCCAGCAGGGGAGACAGGCCCCCCTACGAGCAGTACTTC
cdr3_aa: CASRGDRPPYEQYF

d_call: TRBD1
j_call: TRBJ2-7
v_call: TRBV7-2
clone_size: .
cdr3_nt: TGTGCCAGCAGCTCCGGGACAGGGGGCAACTACGAGCAGTACTTC
cdr3_aa: CASSSGTGGNYEQYF

d_call: TRBD2
j_call: TRBJ2-4
v_call: TRBV28
clone_size: .
cdr3_nt: TGTGCCAGCAATACTTGGGGGGGGAAGGGACTGAACATTCAGTACTTC
cdr3_aa: CASNTWGGKGLNIQYF

d_call: .
j_call: TRBJ2-6
v_call: TRBV6-5
clone_size: .
cdr3_nt: TGTGCCAGCAGTTGGGGACATCTTTCTGGGGCCAACGTCCTGACTTTC
cdr3_aa: CASSWGHLSGANVLTF

d_call: .
j_call: TRBJ1-1
v_call: TRBV4-1
clone_size: .
cdr3_nt: TGCGCCAGCAGCCCCCAAGAGGCGGCGTGGGGTGAAGCTTTCTTT
cdr3_aa: CASSPQEAAWGEAFF

d_call: .
j_call: TRBJ1-3
v_call: TRBV20-1
clone_size: .
cdr3_nt: TGCAGTGCTAGAGTCGTAAACACCATATATTTT
cdr3_aa: CSARVVNTIYF

d_call: .
j_call: TRBJ2-7
v_call: TRBV27
clone_size: .
cdr3_nt: TGTGCCAGCAGTTTAGGCGGCCCCTACGAGCAGTACTTC
cdr3_aa: CASSLGGPYEQYF

d_call: .
j_call: TRBJ1-5
v_call: TRBV4-1
clone_size: .
cdr3_nt: TGCGCCAGCAGCTGGGACGTCTCCACTCAGCCCCAGCATTTT
cdr3_aa: CASSWDVSTQPQHF

d_call: .
j_call: TRBJ2-6
v_call: TRBV25-1
clone_size: .
cdr3_nt: TGTGCCAGCAGTGAGTTGGGGAATGCTGCTGGGGCCAACGTCCTGACTTTC
cdr3_aa: CASSELGNAAGANVLTF

d_call: .
j_call: TRBJ1-3
v_call: TRBV7-8
clone_size: .
cdr3_nt: TGTGCCAGCAGCTTAGAGACTGGAAACACCATATATTTT
cdr3_aa: CASSLETGNTIYF

d_call: TRBD1
j_call: TRBJ1-2
v_call: TRBV5-1
clone_size: .
cdr3_nt: TGCGCCAGCAGCGTTGGGACAGGGCAAGGCTACACCTTC
cdr3_aa: CASSVGTGQGYTF

d_call: .
j_call: TRBJ2-7
v_call: TRBV6-6
clone_size: .
cdr3_nt: TGTGCCAGCAGGAAACAGGGTTCCGAGCAGTACTTC
cdr3_aa: CASRKQGSEQYF

d_call: TRBD1
j_call: TRBJ2-1
v_call: TRBV18
clone_size: .
cdr3_nt: TGTGCCAGCTCACCTGCTAGGGGGCGACTAAGTAATGAGCAGTTCTTC
cdr3_aa: CASSPARGRLSNEQFF

d_call: .
j_call: TRBJ2-1
v_call: TRBV28
clone_size: .
cdr3_nt: TGTGCCAGCAGTTTCCGCACCTGGGCTTCCCGGGGCCCCAGGCCGTTCAATGAGCAGTTCTTC
cdr3_aa: CASSFRTWASRGPRPFNEQFF

d_call: TRBD2
j_call: TRBJ2-5
v_call: TRBV18
clone_size: .
cdr3_nt: TGTGCCAGCTCACCCCTAGCGGGAGAAATAGAGACCCAGTACTTC
cdr3_aa: CASSPLAGEIETQYF

d_call: .
j_call: TRBJ1-1
v_call: TRBV4-1
clone_size: .
cdr3_nt: TGCGCCAGCAGCCAAGGCCCTCAGAGACACACTGAAGCTTTCTTT
cdr3_aa: CASSQGPQRHTEAFF

d_call: TRBD2
j_call: TRBJ2-1
v_call: TRBV30
clone_size: .
cdr3_nt: TGTGCCTGGGGAACTAGCGGGAGAACGGGCCCGCAGTTCTTC
cdr3_aa: CAWGTSGRTGPQFF

d_call: .
j_call: TRBJ2-7
v_call: TRBV18
clone_size: once
cdr3_nt: TGTGCCAGCTCCCCGGACAACTACGAGCAGTACTTC
cdr3_aa: CASSPDNYEQYF

d_call: .
j_call: TRBJ1-3
v_call: TRBV19
clone_size: .
cdr3_nt: TGTGCCAGTGGACGGACCTCTGGAAACACCATATATTTT
cdr3_aa: CASGRTSGNTIYF

d_call: .
j_call: TRBJ2-1
v_call: TRBV19
clone_size: .
cdr3_nt: TGTGCCAGTAGCGGACGGAGGGCCGGATACAATGAGCAGTTCTTC
cdr3_aa: CASSGRRAGYNEQFF

d_call: TRBD1
j_call: TRBJ2-7
v_call: TRBV4-2
clone_size: .
cdr3_nt: TGTGCCAGCAGCCGAAGCTCCGGGACAGGGGTCTACGAGCAGTACTTC
cdr3_aa: CASSRSSGTGVYEQYF

d_call: .
j_call: TRBJ2-2
v_call: TRBV28
clone_size: .
cdr3_nt: TGTGCCAGCAGACTAGCGAACACCGGGGAGCTGTTTTTT
cdr3_aa: CASRLANTGELFF

d_call: .
j_call: TRBJ2-6
v_call: TRBV12-5
clone_size: .
cdr3_nt: TGTGCTAGTGGGGTCTCTGGGGCCAACGTCCTGACTTTC
cdr3_aa: CASGVSGANVLTF

d_call: TRBD2
j_call: TRBJ2-5
v_call: TRBV7-9
clone_size: .
cdr3_nt: TGTGCCAGCAGTTTAGGACTAGAGGGAGAGACCCAGTACTTC
cdr3_aa: CASSLGLEGETQYF

d_call: TRBD2
j_call: TRBJ2-7
v_call: TRBV10-1
clone_size: .
cdr3_nt: TGCGCCAGCAGTGACCAGCGGGAGGCCTCCTACGAGCAGTACTTC
cdr3_aa: CASSDQREASYEQYF

d_call: .
j_call: TRBJ1-1
v_call: TRBV5-6
clone_size: .
cdr3_nt: TGTGCCAGCAGCTCAGGCAGGGTCACTGAAGCTTTCTTT
cdr3_aa: CASSSGRVTEAFF

d_call: .
j_call: TRBJ2-7
v_call: TRBV18
clone_size: .
cdr3_nt: TGTGCCAGCTCACAGCAACCAGGGGAACTCGGCGAGCAGTACTTC
cdr3_aa: CASSQQPGELGEQYF

d_call: .
j_call: TRBJ1-2
v_call: TRBV6-1
clone_size: .
cdr3_nt: TGTGCCACTGGGACCTATGGCTACACCTTC
cdr3_aa: CATGTYGYTF

d_call: .
j_call: TRBJ2-1
v_call: TRBV27
clone_size: once
cdr3_nt: TGTGCCAGCAGTCCTCCAAATTACAATGAGCAGTTCTTC
cdr3_aa: CASSPPNYNEQFF

d_call: .
j_call: TRBJ2-1
v_call: TRBV29-1
clone_size: .
cdr3_nt: TGCAGCTCTGGTTGGGGGTGGAATGAGCAGTTCTTC
cdr3_aa: CSSGWGWNEQFF

d_call: .
j_call: TRBJ2-5
v_call: TRBV29-1
clone_size: .
cdr3_nt: TGCAGCGTTTTGGAGAAACAAGAGACCCAGTACTTC
cdr3_aa: CSVLEKQETQYF